This section outlines one T cell receptor beta chain sequence together with its context. No antigen is known for it. Treatment given: roughly 19 received Ad26.COV2.S at low or high dose, single or two shots; five or six received placebo; per-sample allocation not given. After the first vaccine or placebo injection, samples were drawn on day 63. The data were obtained in a study of Ad26.COV2.S vaccination and SARS-CoV-2 variants. About the research overall: The trial was COV1001 and the donor's arm was Ad26.COV2.S. Doses of Ad26.COV2.S were injected into muscle once or twice, 56 days apart.

Study observations and caveats: Spike-specific responses of CD8+ and CD4+ T cells were reported to display substantial breadth after vaccination. Assessments of TCR breadth and depth may have underestimated the total T cell responses.

Sequencing was performed with immunoSEQ multiplex PCR; in TCRdb, only in-frame clones are kept and a portion is missing. The data show around 300,000 clones, with about 85% seen just once and around 6.1% held by the top ten. The source is a person aged 18-65 years who received the Ad26.COV2.S COVID-19 vaccine or a placebo. Sequenced material: peripheral blood, taken in a trial of Ad26.COV2.S vaccine versus placebo.

The CDR3 nucleotides read TGTGCCAGCAGCTTAGCCTGGGTGAACTACAAAGAGACCCAGTACTTC. Protein sequence: CASSLAWVNYKETQYF. The V gene is TRBV7-2, the J gene TRBJ2-5; no definite D call. The CDR3 consists of 16 residues. In germline, CDR1 is SGHTA, CDR2 FQGNSA. Trimming removed 0 bases from V and 3 bases from J, with 14 bases in between.